These 17 T cell receptor beta chains share one sample of origin, sequenced in a study (dated by TCRdb to the mid-2010s). Libraries came from 5' RACE. Sequenced using an Illumina MiSeq. The public reads were reprocessed in TCRdb via fastp at Q25 and MiXCR, keeping in-frame beta chains. Merged by CDR3 protein, the rows form single entries marked with the most common genes and DNA. This sample lists over 55,000 distinct CDR3 sequences; 25% to 30% were detected once. The ten largest clones take up under 3.5% of the sample. The material sequenced was tumor-infiltrating memory CD4+ T cells sorted from the breast tumor. Interpreted using the paper, the cell subset or site label stands for: memory CD4+ T cells, CD4+CD45RO+CD25-. The receptors were sampled from a female donor with breast cancer.

The sample holds a few counts of this clonotype. The rearrangement uses TRBV7-9 and TRBJ2-1, with TRBD2 matching 8 bases. Germline V gene lookup returns CDR1 SEHNR and CDR2 FQNEAQ (reference sequence). Unmatched junction bases numbered 8, after V lost 4 bases and J lost 9 bases. The CDR3 loop spans 14 amino acids. The CDR3 spells CASSSGLGATEQFF. In DNA form, the CDR3 reads TGTGCCAGCAGCTCGGGACTAGGCGCGACTGAGCAGTTCTTC.

Only a few counts were recorded for this clonotype. V gene TRBV7-2 combines with J gene TRBJ2-5; D possibly corresponds to TRBD1 (5 bases). V lost 4 bases and J 4 bases, leaving 13 bases between the germline ends. Looked up from germline, CDR1 is SGHTA and CDR2 is FQGNSA. The CDR3 has 14 residues. The CDR3 DNA follows: TGTGCCAGCAGCTACCAGGGTGGTCCAGAGACCCAGTACTTC. This encodes CASSYQGGPETQYF.

This chain links TRBV6-5 with TRBJ1-2, with a tentative D call TRBD1 (5 bases). The V and J ends lost 7 bases and 2 bases respectively, with 14 bases between them. Germline V gene lookup returns CDR1 MNHEY and CDR2 SVGAGI. The CDR3 runs 14 residues. For the CDR3, the DNA is TGTGCCAGCAAGGCCCGGGACGGGAACTATGGCTACACCTTC. It codes for CASKARDGNYGYTF.

This clonotype appeared a few times. The V gene is TRBV7-3, the J gene TRBJ2-1; D is unresolved. The CDR3 has 13 amino acids. Trimming pared 1 base from V and 6 bases from J, leaving 7 bases between. The germline gives CDR1 SGHTA, CDR2 FQGTGA. The CDR3 loop reads CASSLSTINEQFF. As DNA, the CDR3 is TGTGCCAGCAGCTTAAGCACTATCAATGAGCAGTTCTTC.

The chain joins TRBV29-1 to TRBJ2-5; TRBD2 agrees at 9 bases. With 2 bases clipped from V and 10 bases from J, the junction kept 8 bases outside the gene matches. Per the germline V gene, CDR1 is SQVTM and CDR2 is ANQGSEA. CDR3 size: 13 residues. The CDR3 spells CSVELAGSKIQYF. CDR3 bases: TGCAGCGTTGAACTAGCGGGATCTAAGATCCAGTACTTC.

This clonotype was seen a few times. The V and J genes are TRBV30 and TRBJ1-1; TRBD1 matches 10 bases. With 5 bases clipped from V and 11 bases from J, the junction kept 5 bases outside the gene matches. This CDR3 comprises 11 residues. Germline CDR1 reads GTSNPN; CDR2 reads SVGIG (reference sequence). CDR3 sequence reads: CAWDRGRGAFF. As DNA, the CDR3 is TGTGCCTGGGACAGGGGGCGAGGGGCTTTCTTT.

With regard to this clonotype: The junction does not match germline at one end; this may be a read error. The chain combines TRBV20-1 with TRBJ1-6; possibly TRBD1 for D (5 bases). This CDR3 is 14 amino acids long. Germline V lookup: CDR1 DFQATT, CDR2 SNEGSKA (reference sequence). The CDR3: CSATDSSHNSPLHF. The CDR3 DNA is TGCAGTGCCACCGACAGCTCCCATAATTCACCCCTCCACTTT.

As regards this clonotype: A junction boundary mismatches the germline segment, possibly from a read error. The J gene is TRBJ2-5, the V gene TRBV6-5, with D perhaps assigned TRBD1 or TRBD2 (5 bases each). This CDR3 region has 13 residues. Per germline, CDR1 MNHEY and CDR2 SVGAGI. For the CDR3, the DNA is TGTGCCAGCAGTTATTCCGGGGCGGAGACCCGGTACTTC. It specifies CASSYSGAETRYF.

Concerning this clonotype itself: A much more abundant neighbour one base away suggests this may be a read error. The chain joins TRBV7-9 to TRBJ2-1; D is unresolved. CDR3 length equals 13 residues. The V gene lost 1 base and the J gene lost 5 bases, with 6 bases spanning the gap. Germline-derived CDR1 and CDR2 are SEHNR and FQNEAQ (reference sequence). CDR3 sequence (DNA): TGTGCCAGCAGCTTAGTCAGGCACAATGAGCAGTTCTTC. It encodes CASSLVRHNEQFF.

The V gene is TRBV7-2, the J gene TRBJ2-3; the match to TRBD2 covers 8 bases. There are 15 residues in the CDR3. The ends lost 5 bases at V and 1 base at J; junction bases unmatched: 5. Germline-derived CDR1 and CDR2 are SGHTA and FQGNSA. CDR3 nucleotide sequence: TGTGCCAGCAGCAGGACTAGCTCAGGCACAGATACGCAGTATTTT. Translated, it gives CASSRTSSGTDTQYF.

There are a few counts of this clonotype. This chain connects TRBV6-5 to TRBJ1-2; D is undetermined. V was clipped by 6 bases and J by 4 bases, with 12 bases between them. Germline V gene sequence: CDR1 MNHEY, CDR2 SVGAGI. The CDR3 is made up of 13 amino acids. The DNA for the CDR3 is TGTGCCAGCAGGCTACAGAGTTTCTATGGCTACACCTTC. Its translation: CASRLQSFYGYTF.

The table lists this clonotype with a few counts. This chain uses TRBV4-3 with TRBJ2-7, with D possibly TRBD1 on 6 matching bases. This CDR3 comprises 14 residues. Per the germline V gene, CDR1 is LGHNA and CDR2 is YSLEER. Trimming removed 4 bases from V and 0 bases from J, with 10 bases in between. The CDR3 sequence is CASSPRDNSYEQYF. CDR3 DNA: TGCGCCAGCAGCCCTCGGGACAACTCCTACGAGCAGTACTTC.

This chain joins TRBV7-9 and TRBJ1-6; D ambiguous. V was trimmed by 1 base and J by 5 bases, leaving 3 bases between them. Germline CDR1 reads SEHNR; CDR2 reads FQNEAQ (reference sequence). The CDR3 loop spans 13 amino acids. The CDR3 loop reads CASSLGDNSPLHF. The CDR3, as DNA: TGTGCCAGCAGCTTAGGGGATAATTCACCCCTCCACTTT. The whole variable domain, remainder taken from reference TRBV7-9 and TRBJ1-6, is DTGVSQNPRHKITKRGQNVTFRCDPISEHNRLYWYRQTLGQGPEFLTYFQNEAQLEKSRLLSDRFSAERPKGSFSTLEIQRTEQGDSAMYLCASSLGDNSPLHFGNGTRLTVT.

This rearrangement joins TRBV29-1 to TRBJ1-4; D remains ambiguous. Looked up from germline, CDR1 is SQVTM and CDR2 is ANQGSEA. CDR3 length: 9 residues. The ends were cut back, 4 bases at V and 14 bases at J, with 8 bases in the middle. CDR3 in DNA: TGCAGCGTTGCATCGAATCTGTTTTTT. As protein: CSVASNLFF. The full variable domain, completed using reference TRBV29-1 and TRBJ1-4, is SAVISQKPSRDICQRGTSLTIQCQVDSQVTMMFWYRQQPGQSLTLIATANQGSEATYESGFVIDKFPISRPNLTFSTLTVSNMSPEDSSIYLCSVASNLFFGSGTQLSVL.

This clonotype came up a few times. V usage is TRBV7-2 and J usage is TRBJ2-7; 7 bases are shared with TRBD2. Germline loops: CDR1 SGHTA, CDR2 FQGNSA. V shed 5 bases and J 4 bases; nucleotides not matched to a gene: 11. The CDR3 is 15 residues long. In DNA form, the CDR3 reads TGTGCCAGCAGCCCTACGATGGGGGGGGAATACGAGCAGTACTTC. Amino acids: CASSPTMGGEYEQYF.

This clonotype has a single count. The chain couples TRBV6-5 to TRBJ1-1; TRBD1 matches at 8 bases. The CDR3 covers 16 residues. Trimming cost V 4 bases and J 1 base; bases outside gene matches: 8. Germline CDR1 reads MNHEY; CDR2 reads SVGAGI. In DNA form, the CDR3 reads TGTGCCAGCAGTTCCCAACCCGGGACAGGGAACACTGAAGCTTTCTTT. This encodes CASSSQPGTGNTEAFF.

This clonotype was detected many times. V gene TRBV7-9 combines with J gene TRBJ2-1, with 9 bases identical to TRBD1. Germline CDR1 SEHNR, CDR2 FQNEAQ (reference sequence). The CDR3 extends over 15 amino acids. V lost 7 bases and J lost 4; bases outside the gene matches: 8. The CDR3 protein is CASTPRDRAYNEQFF. The CDR3 region has the DNA TGTGCCAGCACCCCCCGGGACAGGGCGTACAATGAGCAGTTCTTC.